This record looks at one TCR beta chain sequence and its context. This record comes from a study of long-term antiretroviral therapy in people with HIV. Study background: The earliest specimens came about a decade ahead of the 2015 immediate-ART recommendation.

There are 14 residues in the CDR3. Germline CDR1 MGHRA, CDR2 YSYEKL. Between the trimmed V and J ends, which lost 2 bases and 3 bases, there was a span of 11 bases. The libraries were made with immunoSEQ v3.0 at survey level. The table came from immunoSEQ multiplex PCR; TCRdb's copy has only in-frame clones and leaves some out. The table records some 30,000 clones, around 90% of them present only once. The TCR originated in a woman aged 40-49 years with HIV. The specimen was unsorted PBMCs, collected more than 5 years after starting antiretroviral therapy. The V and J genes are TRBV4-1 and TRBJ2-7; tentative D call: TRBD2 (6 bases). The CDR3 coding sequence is TGCGCCAGCAGCCAACGGGACTCCTACTACGAGCAGTACTTC. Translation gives CASSQRDSYYEQYF.